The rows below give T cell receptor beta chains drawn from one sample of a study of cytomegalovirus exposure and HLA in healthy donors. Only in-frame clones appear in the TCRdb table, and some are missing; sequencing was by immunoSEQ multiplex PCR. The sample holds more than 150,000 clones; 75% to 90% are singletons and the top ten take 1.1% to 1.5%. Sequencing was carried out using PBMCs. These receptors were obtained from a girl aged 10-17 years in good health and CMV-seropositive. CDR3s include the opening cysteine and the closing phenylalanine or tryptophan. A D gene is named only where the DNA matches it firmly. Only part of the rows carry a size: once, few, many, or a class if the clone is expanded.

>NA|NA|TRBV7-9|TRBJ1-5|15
CASSLAGAGGQPQHF
TGTGCCAGCAGCTTAGCCGGGGCCGGGGGACAGCCCCAGCATTTT
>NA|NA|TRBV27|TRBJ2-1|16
CASRWRGEFTYNEQFF
TGTGCCAGCAGGTGGCGTGGGGAGTTCACCTACAATGAGCAGTTCTTC
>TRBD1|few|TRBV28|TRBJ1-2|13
CASKWDRRDGYTF
TGTGCCAGCAAATGGGACAGGCGAGATGGCTACACCTTC
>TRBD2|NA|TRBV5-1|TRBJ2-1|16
CATASGRTSSYNEQFF
TGCGCCACCGCTAGCGGGAGAACTAGCTCCTACAATGAGCAGTTCTTC
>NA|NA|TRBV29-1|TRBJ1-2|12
CSVATGPFGYTF
TGCAGCGTTGCCACGGGTCCGTTCGGCTACACCTTC
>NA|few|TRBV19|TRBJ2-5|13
CASSIWSGETQYF
TGTGCCAGTAGTATTTGGTCCGGGGAGACCCAGTACTTC
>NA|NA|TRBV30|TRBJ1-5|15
CAWSEQGHSNQPQHF
TGTGCCTGGAGCGAGCAGGGGCATAGCAATCAGCCCCAGCATTTT
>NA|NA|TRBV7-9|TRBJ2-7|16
CASSASHADSTYEQYF
TGTGCCAGCAGCGCTTCTCATGCAGACTCGACCTACGAGCAGTACTTC
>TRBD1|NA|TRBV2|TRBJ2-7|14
CASKTGTATYEQYF
TGTGCCAGCAAAACCGGGACAGCTACCTACGAGCAGTACTTC
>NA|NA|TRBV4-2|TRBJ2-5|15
CASSLITAPQETQYF
TGTGCCAGCAGCCTCATTACAGCACCCCAAGAGACCCAGTACTTC
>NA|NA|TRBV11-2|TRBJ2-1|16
CASSLVTGRTYNEQFF
TGTGCCAGCAGCTTAGTGACAGGTCGAACCTACAATGAGCAGTTCTTC
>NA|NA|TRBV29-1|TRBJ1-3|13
CSVTGTQGNTIYF
TGCAGCGTCACCGGGACTCAAGGAAACACCATATATTTT
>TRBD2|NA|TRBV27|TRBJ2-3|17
CASSPSTSGSPPDTQYF
TGTGCCAGCAGTCCATCGACTAGCGGGAGTCCCCCAGATACGCAGTATTTT
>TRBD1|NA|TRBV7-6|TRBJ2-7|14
CASSLDRGSYEQYF
TGTGCCAGCAGCCTCGACAGGGGTTCCTACGAGCAGTACTTC
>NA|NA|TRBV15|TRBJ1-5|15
CATSRVKGSNQPQHF
TGTGCCACCAGCAGAGTAAAGGGGAGCAATCAGCCCCAGCATTTT
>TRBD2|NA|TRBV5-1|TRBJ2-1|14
CASRPSVLAGDKFF
TGCGCCAGCAGACCGTCGGTGTTAGCGGGAGATAAGTTCTTC
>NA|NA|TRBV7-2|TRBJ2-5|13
CASSLASFETQYF
TGTGCCAGCAGCTTAGCTAGTTTTGAGACCCAGTACTTC
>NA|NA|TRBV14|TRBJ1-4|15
CASSQEGMTGEKLFF
TGTGCCAGCAGCCAAGAGGGGATGACAGGCGAAAAACTGTTTTTT
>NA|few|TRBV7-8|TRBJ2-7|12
CASSPRGYEQYF
TGTGCCAGCAGCCCGCGGGGCTACGAGCAGTACTTC
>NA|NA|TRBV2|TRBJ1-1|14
CASSRQIGNTEAFF
TGTGCCAGCAGCAGACAGATCGGGAACACTGAAGCTTTCTTT
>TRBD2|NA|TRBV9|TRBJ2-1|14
CASSSAGGPYEQFF
TGTGCCAGTTCGTCAGCGGGAGGGCCTTATGAGCAGTTCTTC
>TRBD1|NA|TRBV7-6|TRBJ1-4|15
CASSLGQVGMEKLFF
TGTGCCAGCAGCCTAGGACAGGTGGGGATGGAAAAACTGTTTTTT
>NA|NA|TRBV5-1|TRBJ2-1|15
CASSSPDLGYNEQFF
TGCGCCAGCAGCTCACCGGACTTAGGCTACAATGAGCAGTTCTTC
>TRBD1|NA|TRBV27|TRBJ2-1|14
CASSINTGDNEQFF
TGTGCCAGCAGTATCAATACAGGGGACAATGAGCAGTTCTTC